The subject of this entry is one T cell receptor beta chain. Its antigen is still unknown. The data originate from a study of blood T cells in healthy people across ages. Study outcomes and limitations: A strong correlation between TCR beta diversity and naive T cell percentage was seen. Compared with aged donors, long-lived donors showed fewer expanded clones, suggesting selection.

Through a sample-barcoded 5' primer and a J-beta primer mix, a second PCR was run for 7 to 11 cycles. TCRdb ran MiXCR on the 5' RACE reads and lists one entry per CDR3 protein. Of roughly 1.5 million distinct CDR3 sequences listed, approximately 42% were seen once; the top ten hold around 4%. V gave up 3 bases and J gave up 0 bases, with 8 bases separating them. Germline V gene lookup returns CDR1 DFQATT and CDR2 SNEGSKA (reference sequence). The CDR3 totals 13 residues. The TCR sequence derives from a woman between 18 and 29 years old in good health. Material: blood. V and J are TRBV20-1 and TRBJ1-1; D gene unclear. CDR3 sequence: CSASRPLNTEAFF. For the CDR3, the DNA is TGCAGTGCTAGTAGGCCCTTGAACACTGAAGCTTTCTTT.